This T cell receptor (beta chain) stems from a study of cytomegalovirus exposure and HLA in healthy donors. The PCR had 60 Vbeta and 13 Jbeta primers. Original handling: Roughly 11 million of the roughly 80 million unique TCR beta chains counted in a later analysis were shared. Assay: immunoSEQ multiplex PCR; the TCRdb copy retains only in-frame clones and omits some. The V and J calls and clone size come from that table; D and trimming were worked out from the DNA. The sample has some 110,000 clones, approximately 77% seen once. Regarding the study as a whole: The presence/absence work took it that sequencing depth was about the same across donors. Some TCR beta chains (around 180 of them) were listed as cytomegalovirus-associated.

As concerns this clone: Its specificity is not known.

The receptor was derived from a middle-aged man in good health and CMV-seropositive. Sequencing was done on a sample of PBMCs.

CDR3 in DNA: TGCGCCAGCAGCCGGGACAGGGTGACTAGCGGGGCCAAAAGTGGGCAGTTCTTC. Protein product: CASSRDRVTSGAKSGQFF. V usage is TRBV5-1 and J usage is TRBJ2-1; 11 bases fit TRBD2. CDR1 and CDR2 (germline): SGHRS, YFSETQ. J lost 12 bases, V lost 4 bases, and 21 bases had no gene match. This CDR3 comprises 18 residues.